This T cell receptor (beta chain) was sequenced during a study of blood T cells in healthy people across ages. At the level of the study: Template-switching capture recovered about one barcoded beta molecule per two T cells.

Study conclusions and caveats: The unknown donor CMV status may have confounded expanded clonotype changes.

Sample-barcoded 5' priming and a J-beta primer mix drove a second PCR of about 6 to 12 cycles. TCRdb re-derived calls from the 5' RACE reads in MiXCR, one entry per CDR3 protein. This table holds 1.8 million or so distinct CDR3 sequences, approximately 39% found once. Staff drew around 10 milliliters of peripheral blood from each donor. Isolated PBMCs totaled at least 6 million in each sample. A remark on this clonotype: The antigen is unknown.

CDR3 length: 14 amino acids. Between the trimmed V and J ends, which lost 3 bases and 8 bases, there was a span of 13 bases. The receptor was derived from a human donor in good health. The chain carries TRBV12-3 or TRBV12-4 and TRBJ1-4; the D gene is possibly TRBD1 (5 bases). The sample was blood. CDR3 nucleotides: TGTGCCAGCAGTTTGGGACCGGAATTGGAAAAACTGTTTTTT. Translating it yields CASSLGPELEKLFF.